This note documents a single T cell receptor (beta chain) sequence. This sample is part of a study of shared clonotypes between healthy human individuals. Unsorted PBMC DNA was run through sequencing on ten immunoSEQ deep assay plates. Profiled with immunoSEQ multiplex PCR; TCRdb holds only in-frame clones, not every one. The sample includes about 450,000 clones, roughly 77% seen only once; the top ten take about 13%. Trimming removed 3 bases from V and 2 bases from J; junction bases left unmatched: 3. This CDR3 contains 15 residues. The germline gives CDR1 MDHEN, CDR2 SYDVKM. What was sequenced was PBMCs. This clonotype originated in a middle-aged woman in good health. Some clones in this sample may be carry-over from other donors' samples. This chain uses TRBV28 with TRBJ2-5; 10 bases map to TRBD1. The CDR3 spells CASSFRTGGQETQYF. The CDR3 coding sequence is TGTGCCAGCAGTTTTCGGACAGGGGGGCAAGAGACCCAGTACTTC.